This T cell receptor (beta chain) was sequenced in a study of neurological immune-mediated disorders. 5'RACE with 10-nucleotide random UMIs produced the cDNA. TCRdb fed the 5' RACE reads into MiXCR, producing one record per CDR3 protein. This sample has tens of thousands of distinct CDR3 sequences; around 3.9% occur once, and the top ten carry less than 2%. The V end lost 2 bases, the J end lost 6 bases, and 11 bases lay between the germline ends. The CDR3 spans 14 residues. Germline values: CDR1 SGHTA, CDR2 FQGNSA. This clonotype was detected many times. Its cognate antigen is unknown. Study-wide results and limits: The repertoires of 18 of 34 multiple sclerosis patients fell into one related-CDR3 cluster (a possible signature) under phylogenetic grouping. Multiple sclerosis, the disease with the least TCR clonal expansion, fell below healthy controls, whereas HTLV-1-associated myelopathy showed the most.

This sequence originates from a man aged 25 to 45 with multiple sclerosis. The rearrangement links TRBV7-2 to TRBJ2-1; possible D gene TRBD2, 5 bases. The sequenced material came from PBMCs. The CDR3 sequence is CASSLFSSPNEQFF. In DNA form, the CDR3 reads TGTGCCAGCAGCTTATTTTCTAGCCCCAATGAGCAGTTCTTC.